The sequence of this T cell receptor (beta chain) was determined in a study of shared clonotypes between healthy human individuals. Looking at the study overall: Each donor's CD8 memory used one plate, CD8 naive two, each CD4 subset three. The study's findings and limits: Generally, estimated richness proved larger in naive subsets than it did in memory subsets. For sorted subsets, rarefaction showed incomplete sequencing despite large depth.

CDR1 and CDR2 from the germline V gene are SQVTM and ANQGSEA. V lost 2 bases and J lost 4, with 5 bases in between. This CDR3 has 11 amino acids. This clone was picked up a small number of times. Its antigen is undetermined. Using immunoSEQ multiplex PCR, the repertoire was profiled, and TCRdb retains in-frame clones only, with some absent. The sample contains just over 2,000,000 clones, approximately 95% of which appear only once. Terminally differentiated effector memory CD45RA+ cells were excluded by CCR7 positive selection of CD45RO-negative cells. The TCR sequence derives from a man aged 18-30 years in good health. The material sequenced was naive CD8+ T cells sorted from blood. This rearrangement joins TRBV29-1 to TRBJ1-2; no clear D gene. The CDR3 DNA reads as TGCAGCGTTGAACGACGCTATGGCTACACCTTC. Translation: CSVERRYGYTF.